This T cell receptor (beta chain) was recovered during a study of T cells expressing NK-cell markers. For the study at large: It was sorted CD3+CD56+NKG2C+, CD3+CD56+NKG2C- and CD3+CD56-NKG2C+ T cells that supplied the TCR beta repertoires. One of the eight sequenced donors was seronegative, whereas the other seven were HCMV-seropositive.

Points on this clonotype: What it recognizes is unknown.

Study-wide points: HCMV specificity of the expanded NKG2C+ T cell clones was not established. NKG2C+ dominant clonotype frequencies in 6 or 7 donors were roughly 1.0-7.0% of CD8+ T cells.

The CDR3 is 16 amino acids. Germline V gene lookup returns CDR1 SGHDN and CDR2 FVKESK. After re-calling the 5' RACE reads, TCRdb lists one entry per CDR3 protein, DNA absent. This sample lists about 380,000 distinct CDR3 sequences; its ten largest clones have over 4%. The sample comprised blood T cells: a sorted CD56 or NKG2C T cell subset, CD4+ or CD8+ T cells, or bulk PBMC T cells (not recorded which). This sequence originates from a man aged 18 to 69 in good health. The V and J genes are TRBV14 and TRBJ2-3; TCRdb reports TRBD1, a call that lacks DNA to check it against. CDR3: CASSPGPWRGTDTQYF.